A single sample is the source of the 25 T cell receptor beta chains below, sequenced in a study of blood T cells in healthy people across ages (dated by TCRdb to between 2014 and 2017). Library creation used 5' RACE. Sequencing instrument: Illumina HiSeq 2500. A second roughly 6 to 12 cycle PCR used a sample-barcoded 5' primer and a J-beta primer mix. TCRdb handled the public reads itself, with Q25 trimming in fastp and clone calling in MiXCR, and kept productive beta chains. Identical CDR3 protein sequences are pooled into one entry, listed with their most common genes and DNA. This sample is represented by under 850,000 distinct CDR3 sequences; 36% of them were singletons. 10% to 15% of the sample is taken by the ten largest. Input material: blood. The receptors were sampled from a man aged 18 to 35 in good health.

For the CDR3, the DNA is TGTGCCAGCAAGGCTAGCGGCTCTGGGGCCAACGTCCTGACTTTC. Translated, it gives CASKASGSGANVLTF. The chain joins TRBV6-1 to TRBJ2-6, with 7 bases lining up with TRBD2. Germline CDR1 reads MNHNS; CDR2 reads SASEGT. With V trimmed by 7 bases and J by 0 bases, 3 bases remained unmatched. The CDR3 extends over 15 amino acids.

The chain couples TRBV12-3 or TRBV12-4 to TRBJ2-4, with 8 bases identical to TRBD1. The V segment lost 4 bases and the J segment 13 bases; nucleotides outside the gene matches: 9. This CDR3 has 13 amino acids. CDR3 DNA sequence: TGTGCCAGCAGTTGGGATGGACAGGGTGAGCAGTACTTC. The encoded protein is CASSWDGQGEQYF.

The chain employs TRBV20-1 and TRBJ1-5, with a tentative D call TRBD1 (5 bases). The ends were cut back, 3 bases at V and 0 bases at J, with 9 bases in the middle. The CDR3 loop spans 14 amino acids. The V gene's germline CDR1 is DFQATT and CDR2 SNEGSKA (reference sequence). CDR3 DNA: TGCAGTGCTAGGGGGCAGCATAGCAATCAGCCCCAGCATTTT. It is translated as CSARGQHSNQPQHF.

V and J are TRBV2 and TRBJ2-1; D is possibly TRBD2 (6 bases). Germline V gives CDR1 SNHLY, CDR2 FYNNEI. This CDR3 is built from 14 residues. Trimming shortened V by 6 bases and J by 13 bases, and 22 bases separated the two germline ends. CDR3 in DNA: TGTGCCAGCAGAACCCATGTAACGGGGGAGACCCAGTTCTTC. It translates to CASRTHVTGETQFF.

As concerns this clonotype: A much larger clone is a single base away; this may be a read error. The chain is built from TRBV5-1 and TRBJ2-4, with D hard to call. The J call is in doubt because the DNA end fits TRBJ2-5 better. The CDR3 sequence is 14 residues long. Germline V gene sequence: CDR1 SGHRS, CDR2 YFSETQ. The CDR3 DNA reads as TGCGCCAGCAGCGTGCCTTCGGATCAAGAGACCCAGTACTTC. It yields the protein CASSVPSDQETQYF.

The sample holds many counts of this clonotype. The chain joins TRBV12-3 or TRBV12-4 to TRBJ2-4; 9 bases fit TRBD1. J gave up 7 bases and V 5 bases, and 6 bases lay outside the gene matches. The CDR3 runs to 14 residues. The CDR3 DNA reads as TGTGCCAGCAGTGAACAGGGGGCCGAGAACATTCAGTACTTC. This sequence encodes CASSEQGAENIQYF.

The sample holds a few counts of this clonotype. The chain combines TRBV12-3 or TRBV12-4 with TRBJ1-1; D gene unclear. The CDR3 extends over 14 amino acids. Trimming took off 6 bases at V and 1 base at J, with 12 bases between the two ends. This CDR3 is CASSPSLRNTEAFF. The CDR3 DNA sequence: TGTGCCAGCAGCCCAAGTCTTAGGAACACTGAAGCTTTCTTT.

The J gene is TRBJ1-2, the V gene TRBV4-1; D possibly corresponds to TRBD1 (5 bases). V was cut by 2 bases and J by 5 bases, with 15 bases left in between. Germline lookup yields CDR1 MGHRA and CDR2 YSYEKL. The CDR3 loop spans 15 amino acids. CDR3 bases: TGCGCCAGCAGCCAAAGGGGACTGCGCTATTATGGCTACACCTTC. It specifies CASSQRGLRYYGYTF.

V usage is TRBV6-5 and J usage is TRBJ2-7, with D unclear. Trimming shortened V by 2 bases and J by 0 bases, and 26 bases separated the two germline ends. Germline V gene lookup returns CDR1 MNHEY and CDR2 SVGAGI. This CDR3 comprises 20 residues. For the CDR3, the DNA is TGTGCCAGCAGTTACACACCCCAGTCCTGGGCACCCCCTAGCTCCTACGAGCAGTACTTC. It codes for CASSYTPQSWAPPSSYEQYF.

This clonotype appeared a few times. The V and J genes are TRBV14 and TRBJ2-7, with D possibly matching TRBD2 (6 bases). The J call is doubtful: the DNA matches TRBJ2-5 better. The V gene's germline CDR1 is SGHDN and CDR2 FVKESK. The CDR3 has 17 residues. The CDR3 nucleotides read TGTGCCAGCAGCCAATTTCCCGCCCGGGACTTCCAAGAGACCCAGTACTTC. Its protein product is CASSQFPARDFQETQYF.

This clonotype showed up just a few times. V usage is TRBV10-2 and J usage is TRBJ1-4; unclear D gene. V was pared by 6 bases and J by 6 bases, with 5 bases between. The germline gives CDR1 WSHSY, CDR2 SAAADI. The CDR3 runs 11 residues. CDR3 amino acids: CASRRDEKLFF. As DNA, the CDR3 is TGCGCCAGCAGGAGGGATGAAAAACTGTTTTTT.

This clonotype was counted between two and nine times. J is TRBJ2-7 and V is TRBV25-1; TRBD1 agrees at 11 bases. V lost 3 bases and J lost 2; bases outside the gene matches: 6. The germline gives CDR1 MGHDK, CDR2 SYGVNS. There are 16 residues in the CDR3. CDR3 residues: CASSDPGTGGTYEQYF. In nucleotides, the CDR3 is TGTGCCAGCAGTGACCCCGGGACAGGGGGTACCTACGAGCAGTACTTC.

This rearrangement joins TRBV29-1 to TRBJ1-4; no firm D call. CDR1 and CDR2 (germline): SQVTM, ANQGSEA. V lost 4 bases, J lost 8 bases, and 11 bases lay in between. The CDR3 runs to 12 residues. For the CDR3, the DNA is TGCAGCGTTGGTTCTTCACCGGAAAAACTGTTTTTT. Amino acids: CSVGSSPEKLFF.

V usage is TRBV7-9 and J usage is TRBJ1-6; D is uncertain. Per germline, CDR1 SEHNR and CDR2 FQNEAQ (reference sequence). V lost 5 bases and J 11 bases, leaving 7 bases between the germline ends. The CDR3 loop spans 11 amino acids. CDR3 nucleotides: TGTGCCAGCAGCGGTACGACACCCCTCCACTTT. Residues: CASSGTTPLHF.

The table lists this clonotype with many counts. The junction shows a germline mismatch at one end, possibly a read error. The chain employs TRBV10-3 and TRBJ2-5; D unresolved. The CDR3 loop spans 13 amino acids. The germline V gene has CDR1 ENHRY and CDR2 SYGVKD. This CDR3 is CATSLTMRETQYF. In nucleotides, the CDR3 is TGTGCCACCAGTTTGACCATGAGGGAGACCCAGTACTTC.

This clonotype was counted between two and nine times. CDR3 bases: TGTGCCAGCAGCGGGCAGCCCCGCTATGGCTACACCTTC. Residues: CASSGQPRYGYTF. The chain links TRBV21-1 to TRBJ1-2; the D call TRBD1 from the table was never checked on the DNA. TRBV21-1 is tagged as a pseudogene. This CDR3 spans 13 amino acids.

The CDR3, as DNA: TGTGCCAGCAGCCTAAATGGAGGGGTCTACGAGCAGTACTTC. This codes for CASSLNGGVYEQYF. The rearrangement joins TRBV14 to TRBJ2-7; tentative D call: TRBD2 (6 bases). Germline V CDR1 and CDR2: SGHDN, FVKESK. Trimming cost V 4 bases and J 3 bases, with 13 bases left between them. The CDR3 runs 14 residues.

The chain is built from TRBV2 and TRBJ2-1; a possible D gene is TRBD2 (5 bases). The CDR3 is made up of 16 amino acids. The V end lost 7 bases, the J end lost 7 bases, and 23 bases lay between the germline ends. The germline V gene encodes CDR1 SNHLY and CDR2 FYNNEI. The CDR3 here is CASTPIELGSQNEQFF. CDR3 in DNA: TGTGCCAGCACCCCGATCGAACTAGGAAGTCAGAATGAGCAGTTCTTC.

This chain joins TRBV12-3 or TRBV12-4 and TRBJ2-3; D uncertain. The CDR3 runs to 12 residues. V was cut by 6 bases and J by 7 bases, with 11 bases left in between. The CDR3 nucleotides read TGTGCCAGCAGATTAAGCGCAAATACGCAGTATTTT. Protein: CASRLSANTQYF.

This clonotype was counted at least ten times. V usage is TRBV10-3 and J usage is TRBJ1-6; D unresolved. Germline-derived CDR1 and CDR2 are ENHRY and SYGVKD. The germline V and J ends were trimmed by 8 bases and 8 bases, with 10 bases remaining between them. The length of the CDR3 is 12 residues. The chain's CDR3 is CAISSDYSPLHF. CDR3 DNA sequence: TGTGCCATCTCATCGGACTATTCACCCCTCCACTTT.

V is TRBV6-6 and J is TRBJ1-2, with D maybe TRBD1 (5 bases). Germline V lookup: CDR1 MNHNY, CDR2 SVGAGI (reference sequence). The CDR3 sequence is 13 residues long. Trimming stripped 6 bases from V and 3 bases from J, with 11 bases between. DNA for the CDR3: TGTGCCAGCAGCCGTGGGGACGACTATGGCTACACCTTC. Translated, it gives CASSRGDDYGYTF.

The chain couples TRBV9 to TRBJ1-3; no clear D gene. V was trimmed by 5 bases and J by 0 bases, leaving 9 bases between them. Germline lookup yields CDR1 SGDLS and CDR2 YYNGEE. The CDR3 loop spans 14 amino acids. The CDR3 nucleotides read TGTGCCAGCAGTTCCGTCGGCTCTGGAAACACCATATATTTT. Translated, it gives CASSSVGSGNTIYF.

The rearrangement joins TRBV5-6 to TRBJ1-1, with D perhaps TRBD1 (6 bases). Germline CDR1 SGHDT, CDR2 YYEEEE. The ends were cut back, 0 bases at V and 4 bases at J, with 13 bases in the middle. The CDR3 extends over 15 amino acids. The DNA of the CDR3 is TGTGCCAGCAGCTTGGGCAGGGGATTGGGCACTGAAGCTTTCTTT. It encodes CASSLGRGLGTEAFF.

This clonotype was found a few times. V gene TRBV4-3 combines with J gene TRBJ1-2, with a tentative D call TRBD1 (6 bases). The germline V gene encodes CDR1 LGHNA and CDR2 YSLEER. CDR3 length: 14 residues. With 4 bases removed from V and 3 bases from J, the gap between germline ends came to 12 bases. This CDR3 reads CASSPGNRDYGYTF. The CDR3, as DNA: TGCGCCAGCAGCCCCGGGAACAGGGACTATGGCTACACCTTC.

CDR3 loop: CASPDRVIGNTIYF. The CDR3 DNA sequence: TGTGCCAGCCCGGACAGGGTAATCGGAAACACCATATATTTT. The genes are TRBV7-9 and TRBJ1-3; 8 bases map to TRBD1. With 8 bases clipped from V and 4 bases from J, the junction kept 7 bases outside the gene matches. This CDR3 contains 14 residues. CDR1 SEHNR and CDR2 FQNEAQ come from the germline V gene (reference sequence). Using reference TRBV7-9 and TRBJ1-3 for the parts outside the CDR3, the full variable domain is DTGVSQNPRHKITKRGQNVTFRCDPISEHNRLYWYRQTLGQGPEFLTYFQNEAQLEKSRLLSDRFSAERPKGSFSTLEIQRTEQGDSAMYLCASPDRVIGNTIYFGEGSWLTVV.